The 2 T cell receptor beta chains below all came from one sample that was sequenced in a study of T cell changes during pregnancy in multiple sclerosis. Using immunoSEQ multiplex PCR, the repertoire was profiled, and TCRdb retains in-frame clones only, with some absent. Among fewer than 60,000 clones, about 90% were seen once, and the ten largest hold approximately 6.5%. Source: peripheral blood, taken in the third trimester of pregnancy. These receptors were obtained from a female donor in good health, enrolled as a control in a pregnancy study.

This clone was counted once. This chain joins TRBV7-2 and TRBJ1-1; tentatively, D is TRBD1 (5 bases). CDR1 and CDR2 (germline): SGHTA, FQGNSA. Trimming shortened V by 5 bases and J by 1 base, and 8 bases separated the two germline ends. The CDR3 is made up of 13 amino acids. The CDR3 DNA is TGTGCCAGCAGCCGGGGGGGGAACACTGAAGCTTTCTTT. Its translation: CASSRGGNTEAFF.

The chain recombines TRBV14 with TRBJ2-7; the D is unclear. The CDR3 has 11 amino acids. CDR1 SGHDN and CDR2 FVKESK come from the germline V gene. Trimming pared 6 bases from V and 3 bases from J, leaving 6 bases between. The DNA of the CDR3 is TGTGCCAGCAGTTCAGGCTACGAGCAGTACTTC. Amino acid sequence: CASSSGYEQYF.